This T cell receptor (beta chain) was sequenced during a study of cytomegalovirus exposure and HLA in healthy donors. The CDR3 consists of 12 residues. Germline values: CDR1 ENHRY, CDR2 SYGVKD. Trimming took off 10 bases at V and 3 bases at J, with 10 bases between the two ends. The study ran its PCR with 60 Vbeta and 13 Jbeta primers. In the source study's methods: Later work found 65 million to 90 million unique TCR beta chains, with approximately 12 million shared. Generated by immunoSEQ multiplex PCR, the TCRdb table keeps only in-frame clones and is missing some. V and J calls and clone size are given by that table; D and trimming were obtained from the DNA. The repertoire includes some 65,000 clones, over 60% of them detected once, and about 23% sits in the top ten. Concerning this clone itself: The antigen remains unidentified.

Findings and limits, study-wide: Several top significant clusters appeared, in a later analysis, to be linked to common viral pathogens. Across all donors, roughly uniform sequencing depth was an assumption of the presence/absence analyses. High specificity and sensitivity for cytomegalovirus status were reported for the classifier.

Specimen: PBMCs. The V and J genes are TRBV10-3 and TRBJ1-3; D not resolved. The sequence derives from a middle-aged man in good health and CMV-seropositive. CDR3 sequence (DNA): TGTGCCACCCTAACAGATGGAAACACCATATATTTT. Translated, it gives CATLTDGNTIYF.